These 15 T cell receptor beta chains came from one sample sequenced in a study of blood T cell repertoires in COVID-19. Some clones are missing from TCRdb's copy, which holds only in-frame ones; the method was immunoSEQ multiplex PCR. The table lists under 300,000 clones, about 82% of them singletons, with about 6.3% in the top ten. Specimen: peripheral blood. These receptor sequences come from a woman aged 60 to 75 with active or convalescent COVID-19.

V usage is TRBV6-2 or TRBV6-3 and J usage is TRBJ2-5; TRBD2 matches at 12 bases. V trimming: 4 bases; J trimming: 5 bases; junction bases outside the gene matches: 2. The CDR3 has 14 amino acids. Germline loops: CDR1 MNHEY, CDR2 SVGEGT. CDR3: CASSFGLAGETQYF. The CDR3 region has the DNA TGTGCCAGCAGTTTCGGACTAGCGGGGGAGACCCAGTACTTC.

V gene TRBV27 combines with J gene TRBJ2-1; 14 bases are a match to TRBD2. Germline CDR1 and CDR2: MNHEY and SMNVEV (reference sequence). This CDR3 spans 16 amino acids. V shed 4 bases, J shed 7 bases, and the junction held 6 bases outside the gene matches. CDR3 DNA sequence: TGTGCCAGCAGTTCGAGACTAGCGGGAGGGGGGAATGAGCAGTTCTTC. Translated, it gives CASSSRLAGGGNEQFF.

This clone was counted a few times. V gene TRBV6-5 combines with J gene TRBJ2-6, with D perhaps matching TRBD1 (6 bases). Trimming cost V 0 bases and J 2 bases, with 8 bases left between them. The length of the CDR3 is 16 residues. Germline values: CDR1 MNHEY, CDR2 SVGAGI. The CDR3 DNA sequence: TGTGCCAGCAGTTACTCAACAGGGACTGGGGCCAACGTCCTGACTTTC. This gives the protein CASSYSTGTGANVLTF.

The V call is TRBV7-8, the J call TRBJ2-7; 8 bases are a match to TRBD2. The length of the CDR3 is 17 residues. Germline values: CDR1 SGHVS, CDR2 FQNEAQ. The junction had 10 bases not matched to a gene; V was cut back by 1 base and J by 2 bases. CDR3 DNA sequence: TGTGCCAGCAGCTTAGGGGGGGAACTAGCGGATACCTACGAGCAGTACTTC. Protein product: CASSLGGELADTYEQYF.

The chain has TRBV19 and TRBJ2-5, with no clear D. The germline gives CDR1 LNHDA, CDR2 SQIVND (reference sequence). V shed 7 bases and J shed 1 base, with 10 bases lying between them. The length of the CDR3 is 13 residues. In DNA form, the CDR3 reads TGTGCCAGTACTAGGTCCCTCCAAGAGACCCAGTACTTC. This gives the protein CASTRSLQETQYF.

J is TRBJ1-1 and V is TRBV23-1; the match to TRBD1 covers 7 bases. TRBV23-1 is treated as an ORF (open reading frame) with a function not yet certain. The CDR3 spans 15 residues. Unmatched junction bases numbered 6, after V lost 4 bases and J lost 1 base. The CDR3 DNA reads TGCGCCAGCAGTCCCCGACAGGGTAGGAACACTGAAGCTTTCTTT. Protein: CASSPRQGRNTEAFF.

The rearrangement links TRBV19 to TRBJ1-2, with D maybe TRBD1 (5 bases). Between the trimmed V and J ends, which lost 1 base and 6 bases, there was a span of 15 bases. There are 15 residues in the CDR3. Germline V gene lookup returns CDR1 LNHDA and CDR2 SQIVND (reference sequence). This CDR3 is CASSIVQGSWDGYTF. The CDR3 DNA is TGTGCCAGTAGTATAGTCCAGGGCAGCTGGGATGGCTACACCTTC.

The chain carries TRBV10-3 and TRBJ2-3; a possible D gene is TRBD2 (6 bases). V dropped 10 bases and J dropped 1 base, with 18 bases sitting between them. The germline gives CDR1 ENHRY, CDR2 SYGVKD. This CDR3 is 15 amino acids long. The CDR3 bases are TGTGCCACGCGGCGAGGGGACTCAGGCACAGATACGCAGTATTTT. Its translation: CATRRGDSGTDTQYF.

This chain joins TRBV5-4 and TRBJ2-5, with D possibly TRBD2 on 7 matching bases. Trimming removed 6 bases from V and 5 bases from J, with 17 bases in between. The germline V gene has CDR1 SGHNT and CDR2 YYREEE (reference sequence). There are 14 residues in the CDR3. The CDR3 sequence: CASKQGGARETQYF. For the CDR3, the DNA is TGTGCCAGCAAACAAGGGGGGGCGCGGGAGACCCAGTACTTC.

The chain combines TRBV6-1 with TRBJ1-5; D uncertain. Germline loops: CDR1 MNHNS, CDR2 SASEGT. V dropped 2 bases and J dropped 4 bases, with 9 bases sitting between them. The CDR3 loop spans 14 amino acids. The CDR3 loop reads CASSENRRNQPQHF. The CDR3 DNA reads TGTGCCAGCAGTGAAAATCGGCGGAATCAGCCCCAGCATTTT.

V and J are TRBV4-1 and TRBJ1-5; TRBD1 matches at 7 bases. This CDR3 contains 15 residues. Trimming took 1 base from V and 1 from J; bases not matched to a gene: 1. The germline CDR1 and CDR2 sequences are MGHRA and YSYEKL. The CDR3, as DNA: TGCGCCAGCAGCCAAGGGGGACAGAGCAATCAGCCCCAGCATTTT. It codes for CASSQGGQSNQPQHF.

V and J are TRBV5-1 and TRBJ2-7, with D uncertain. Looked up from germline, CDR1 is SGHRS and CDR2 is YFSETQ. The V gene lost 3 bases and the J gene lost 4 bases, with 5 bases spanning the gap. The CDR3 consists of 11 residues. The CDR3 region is CASSSEYEQYF. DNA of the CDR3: TGCGCCAGCAGCTCCGAGTACGAGCAGTACTTC.

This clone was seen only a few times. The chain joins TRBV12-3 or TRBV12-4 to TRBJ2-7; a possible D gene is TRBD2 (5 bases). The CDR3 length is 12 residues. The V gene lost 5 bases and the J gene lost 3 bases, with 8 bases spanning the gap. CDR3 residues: CASSRSVYEQYF. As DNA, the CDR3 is TGTGCCAGCAGTCGTAGCGTCTACGAGCAGTACTTC.

CDR3 in amino acids: CASSGRGLNEAFF. CDR3 bases: TGTGCCAGCAGCGGGAGGGGATTGAATGAAGCTTTCTTT. The chain carries TRBV25-1 and TRBJ1-1, with a weak D call TRBD1 (5 bases). Trimming cost V 6 bases and J 7 bases, with 15 bases left between them. Germline V gene lookup returns CDR1 MGHDK and CDR2 SYGVNS. The CDR3 has 13 amino acids.

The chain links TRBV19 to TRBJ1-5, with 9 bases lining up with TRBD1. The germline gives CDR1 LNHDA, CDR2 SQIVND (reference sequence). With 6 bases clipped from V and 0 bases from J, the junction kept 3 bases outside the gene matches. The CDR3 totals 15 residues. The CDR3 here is CASRGDRVSNQPQHF. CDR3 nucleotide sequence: TGTGCCAGTAGGGGGGACAGGGTTAGCAATCAGCCCCAGCATTTT. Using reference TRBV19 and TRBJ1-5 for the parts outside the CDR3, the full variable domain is DGGITQSPKYLFRKEGQNVTLSCEQNLNHDAMYWYRQDPGQGLRLIYYSQIVNDFQKGDIAEGYSVSREKKESFPLTVTSAQKNPTAFYLCASRGDRVSNQPQHFGDGTRLSIL.